The T cell receptor beta chain described here comes from a study of T cell responses to AZD1222 COVID-19 vaccine. Overall study context: Second doses were pooled across both intervals (about 4 or about 12 weeks).

As to this clone: Its antigen is still unknown.

Germline assignment: CDR1 LNHDA and CDR2 SQIVND (reference sequence). The CDR3 is made up of 17 amino acids. J lost 3 bases, V lost 0 bases, and 7 bases had no gene match. Sequenced by immunoSEQ multiplex PCR; TCRdb stores in-frame clones only, minus some. The table has 110,000 or so clones, 88% seen once; the top ten hold around 8.4%. Study results and caveats: Across spike, vaccine-associated CD4 TCRs were found, dominant at 160-218 and 743-854. Targeting of unmutated variant regions was reportedly seen in nearly half of spike-specific TCRs.

Sample: peripheral blood, taken on day 0 of AZD1222 vaccination. The chain employs TRBV19 and TRBJ2-1, with 8 bases matching TRBD2. The clonotype was recovered from an adult in good health. The CDR3 DNA is TGTGCCAGTAGTATAGAGGGTAGCGGGACACTCTACAATGAGCAGTTCTTC. This sequence encodes CASSIEGSGTLYNEQFF.